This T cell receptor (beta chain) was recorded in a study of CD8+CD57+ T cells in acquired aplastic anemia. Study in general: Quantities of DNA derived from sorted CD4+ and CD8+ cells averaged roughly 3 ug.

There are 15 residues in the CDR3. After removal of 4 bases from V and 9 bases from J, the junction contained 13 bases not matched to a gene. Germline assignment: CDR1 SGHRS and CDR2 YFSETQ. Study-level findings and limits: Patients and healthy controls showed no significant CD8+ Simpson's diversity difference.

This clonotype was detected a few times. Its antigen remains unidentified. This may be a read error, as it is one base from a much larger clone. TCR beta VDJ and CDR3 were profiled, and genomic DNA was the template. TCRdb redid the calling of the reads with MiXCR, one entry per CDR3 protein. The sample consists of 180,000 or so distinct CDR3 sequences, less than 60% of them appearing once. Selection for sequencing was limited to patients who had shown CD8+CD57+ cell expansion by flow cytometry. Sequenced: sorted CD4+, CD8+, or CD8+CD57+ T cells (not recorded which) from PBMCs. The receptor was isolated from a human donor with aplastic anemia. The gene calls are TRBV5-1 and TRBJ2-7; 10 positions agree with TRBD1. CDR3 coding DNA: TGCGCCAGCAGCCCGAGGGTTGGGACAGGGGAAGGGCAGTACTTC. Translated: CASSPRVGTGEGQYF.